Sequencing of this T cell receptor beta chain was carried out in a study of vaccination and CD4 T cells after COVID-19. Stated treatment: 10-day PBMC culture with coronavirus spike peptide pools or control peptides (ViraFEST assay). Peptide pools at approximately 9.4 ug/ml, together with 8.5 to 10 IU/ml IL-2, were added to cultures of around 2.2 million PBMCs per well. This clonotype was observed a few times. Its antigen is not identified. V gave up 1 base and J gave up 6 bases; unmatched junction bases: 8. This CDR3 comprises 17 residues. Cultured CD4+ T cells had their DNA profiled by the Oncomine TCR Beta short-read assay. Each CDR3 protein is one row after TCRdb ran MiXCR on the PCR reads. The repertoire includes 15,000 to 17,000 distinct CDR3 sequences, roughly 50% of them detected once, and more than 12% sits in the top ten.

This receptor was taken from a human donor who had recovered from COVID-19. This chain uses TRBV12-3 or TRBV12-4 with TRBJ2-3; TRBD2 matches at 12 bases. Sequencing input: CD4+ T cells from blood, cultured in vitro. This chain's CDR3 is CASSLDPSGRADDTQYF. In nucleotides, the CDR3 is TGTGCCAGCAGTTTAGATCCTAGCGGGAGGGCCGATGATACGCAGTATTTT.